This section outlines one T cell receptor (beta chain) sequence together with its context. Its antigen is still unknown. The data were obtained in a study of T cell repertoires in aging, cancer and after chemotherapy. Overall study results and limits: Median generation probability rose over the chemotherapy interval in each cancer cohort, suggesting rebound thymic output. Loss of evenness, beyond lost richness, contributed to age-related TCR diversity decline in cancer patients.

Amplification of TCR beta used genomic DNA extracted from peripheral blood. Rearranged V-D-J TRB sequences were amplified with a mixed TRB-A/B primer pool. MiXCR was run by TCRdb on the multiplex PCR reads, yielding one entry per CDR3 protein. Of more than 9,000 distinct CDR3 sequences listed, 30% to 40% are singletons. The sequencing input was blood. The TCR originated in a human donor in good health.

This CDR3 is CASSILESSYGYTF. The CDR3, as DNA: TGTGCCAGTAGTATTCTGGAGTCCTCCTATGGCTACACCTTC. The V and J genes are TRBV19 and TRBJ1-2; no definite D call. V dropped 3 bases and J dropped 4 bases, with 12 bases sitting between them. Germline V gene data show CDR1 as LNHDA and CDR2 as SQIVND (reference sequence). CDR3 length: 14 residues.